One sample yielded the 27 T cell receptor beta chains listed below, sequenced in a study of early T cells in non-severe SARS-CoV-2 infection. TCRdb re-derived calls from the 5' RACE reads in MiXCR, one entry per CDR3 protein. The table shows under 85,000 distinct CDR3 sequences, with around 15% occurring only once. Sequencing was performed on whole blood. The origin of the receptors is an adult who was a healthcare worker with PCR-confirmed SARS-CoV-2 infection or an uninfected control (not recorded which).

V and J are TRBV27 and TRBJ2-1; tentative D call: TRBD2 (6 bases). V shed 7 bases and J shed 0 bases, with 10 bases lying between them. Germline lookup yields CDR1 MNHEY and CDR2 SMNVEV (reference sequence). CDR3 length: 14 amino acids. The CDR3 protein is CASKDGGSYNEQFF. The DNA for the CDR3 is TGTGCCAGCAAGGACGGGGGCTCCTACAATGAGCAGTTCTTC.

This clonotype was seen a handful of times. The chain employs TRBV5-1 and TRBJ1-1, with D unresolved. CDR1 is SGHRS and CDR2 is YFSETQ in the germline V gene. Trimming removed 0 bases from V and 0 bases from J, with 6 bases in between. CDR3 length: 14 amino acids. The CDR3 reads CASSLAGMNTEAFF. For the CDR3, the DNA is TGCGCCAGCAGCTTGGCCGGGATGAACACTGAAGCTTTCTTT.

At least ten counts were recorded for this clonotype. The chain uses TRBV2 and TRBJ2-5; D remains ambiguous. V lost 7 bases and J lost 1, with 4 bases in between. This CDR3 is 11 amino acids long. Germline CDR1 and CDR2: SNHLY and FYNNEI. CDR3 nucleotides: TGTGCCAGCATAATCCAAGAGACCCAGTACTTC. Translated, it gives CASIIQETQYF.

This clonotype turned up a few times. CDR3 bases: TGTGCCAGCAGCAGGACTAGCTCCCACACCGGGGAGCTGTTTTTT. It is translated as CASSRTSSHTGELFF. This chain links TRBV7-3 with TRBJ2-2, with 8 bases fitting TRBD2. From germline, CDR1 is SGHTA and CDR2 FQGTGA. Losses at the gene ends were 5 bases for V and 3 bases for J; bases not matched to a gene: 5. The CDR3 loop spans 15 amino acids.

This chain joins TRBV20-1 and TRBJ1-5, with TRBD1 as a possible D gene (5 bases). The V end was cut by 7 bases, the J end by 3 bases, with 13 bases between. Germline lookup yields CDR1 DFQATT and CDR2 SNEGSKA (reference sequence). This CDR3 is built from 13 residues. CDR3 in DNA: TGCAGTGTCCGTCGGGGGATCAATCAGCCCCAGCATTTT. Translating gives CSVRRGINQPQHF.

The rearrangement joins TRBV6-6 to TRBJ1-1; TRBD1 is a possible D gene (5 bases). CDR1 MNHNY and CDR2 SVGAGI come from the germline V gene (reference sequence). CDR3 size: 13 residues. The V end lost 4 bases, the J end lost 6 bases, and 12 bases lay between the germline ends. In DNA, the CDR3 is TGTGCCAGCAGTTCCACCAGGGTCGCTGAAGCTTTCTTT. As protein: CASSSTRVAEAFF.

The chain employs TRBV14 and TRBJ2-1; D tentatively reads TRBD1 or TRBD2 (5 bases each). V was cut by 0 bases and J by 1 base, with 7 bases left in between. CDR3 length: 15 residues. Per germline, CDR1 SGHDN and CDR2 FVKESK. CDR3 region: CASSQEWGSYNEQFF. CDR3 nucleotide sequence: TGTGCCAGCAGCCAAGAATGGGGGTCCTACAATGAGCAGTTCTTC.

This chain links TRBV5-5 with TRBJ1-6; no clear D. Between the trimmed V and J ends, which lost 4 bases and 5 bases, there was a span of 13 bases. CDR3 length equals 15 residues. Looked up from germline, CDR1 is SGHKS and CDR2 is YYEKEE (reference sequence). The CDR3 sequence is CASSPRRADNSPLHF. The CDR3 DNA reads as TGTGCCAGCAGCCCCCGGAGGGCCGATAATTCACCCCTCCACTTT.

This clonotype has a count of ten or more. The chain uses TRBV2 and TRBJ2-4; the match to TRBD2 covers 9 bases. Germline V gives CDR1 SNHLY, CDR2 FYNNEI. The J segment lost 1 base and the V segment lost 6 bases, leaving 16 bases of the junction unmatched. This CDR3 is 19 amino acids long. The CDR3 DNA is TGTGCCAGCAGGCCTGGTAACGTAGCGGGGGCCGGGGCCAAAAACATTCAGTACTTC. It specifies CASRPGNVAGAGAKNIQYF.

The genes are TRBV6-2 or TRBV6-3 and TRBJ2-6; 9 positions agree with TRBD1. The germline gives CDR1 MNHEY, CDR2 SVGEGT. The CDR3 covers 17 residues. The V and J ends lost 6 bases and 0 bases, in that order; junction bases with no gene match: 6. As DNA, the CDR3 is TGTGCCAGCAGCCCCGGACAGGGGTCCTCTGGGGCCAACGTCCTGACTTTC. Its translation is CASSPGQGSSGANVLTF.

The V call is TRBV19, the J call TRBJ2-7; no definite D call. The CDR3 length is 14 residues. With 3 bases removed from V and 3 bases from J, the gap between germline ends came to 12 bases. Germline V lookup: CDR1 LNHDA, CDR2 SQIVND (reference sequence). The CDR3 region is CASSISLLDYEQYF. The DNA for the CDR3 is TGTGCCAGTAGTATTTCGTTGCTCGACTACGAGCAGTACTTC.

This clonotype was seen a few times. This chain connects TRBV21-1 to TRBJ1-1; the table calls TRBD1, which could not be checked here. TRBV21-1 is termed a pseudogene. The CDR3 covers 14 residues. CDR3 in DNA: TGTGCCAGAACGGGACATCGGGCCGGATGCAAAGCTTTCTTT. It specifies CARTGHRAGCKAFF.

The chain combines TRBV3-1 with TRBJ2-6; tentative D call: TRBD2 (5 bases). Germline CDR1 reads LGHDT; CDR2 reads YNNKEL (reference sequence). The length of the CDR3 is 15 residues. Trimming removed 6 bases at V and 2 bases at J, with 11 bases between. DNA for the CDR3: TGTGCCAGCAGGATGGGAGATACTGGGGCCAACGTCCTGACTTTC. It translates to CASRMGDTGANVLTF.

This clonotype was counted only a few times. This chain links TRBV19 with TRBJ2-5; 10 bases match TRBD2. The CDR3 extends over 16 amino acids. Germline CDR1 and CDR2: LNHDA and SQIVND (reference sequence). J was trimmed by 5 bases and V by 4 bases; bases with no gene match: 10. CDR3 nucleotide sequence: TGTGCCAGTAGTAGACCGGGACTAGCGTTGGGTGAGACCCAGTACTTC. It encodes CASSRPGLALGETQYF.

This clonotype was seen a handful of times. The junction and the germline gene differ at one end; a read error may be behind it. This CDR3 reads CASSLTGDYTGELFF. Written as DNA, the CDR3 is TGTGCCAGCAGCTTAACAGGGGATTACACCGGGGAGCTTTTTTTT. The chain employs TRBV2 and TRBJ2-2; 7 positions match TRBD1. Germline assignment: CDR1 SNHLY and CDR2 FYNNEI. This CDR3 comprises 15 residues.

The V gene is TRBV6-2 or TRBV6-3, the J gene TRBJ2-1; D is possibly TRBD1 (5 bases). This CDR3 has 11 residues. The V gene lost 9 bases and the J gene lost 4 bases, with 7 bases spanning the gap. The germline V gene has CDR1 MNHEY and CDR2 SVGEGT. The CDR3 is CASTGYNEQFF. The DNA for the CDR3 is TGTGCCAGTACAGGTTACAATGAGCAGTTCTTC.

In its sample, this clonotype was seen a few times. The rearrangement uses TRBV5-1 and TRBJ2-7, with D possibly being TRBD1 (6 bases). This CDR3 region has 15 residues. V was clipped by 1 base and J by 6 bases, with 17 bases between them. Germline CDR1 is SGHRS and CDR2 is YFSETQ. The CDR3 here is CASSLFQGTLAEQYF. CDR3 nucleotide sequence: TGCGCCAGCAGCTTGTTCCAAGGGACACTCGCCGAGCAGTACTTC.

V usage is TRBV7-9 and J usage is TRBJ1-4; D is unresolved. Germline CDR1 reads SEHNR; CDR2 reads FQNEAQ (reference sequence). This CDR3 has 12 residues. V lost 8 bases and J 3 bases, leaving 7 bases between the germline ends. The CDR3, as DNA: TGTGCCAGCGCGGGGTCTAATGAAAAACTGTTTTTT. Translating it yields CASAGSNEKLFF.

This clonotype was counted ten times or more. The chain uses TRBV6-6 and TRBJ1-2, with D possibly TRBD1 on 6 matching bases. Germline values: CDR1 MNHNY, CDR2 SVGAGI (reference sequence). The CDR3 runs 13 residues. The V end was cut by 6 bases, the J end by 4 bases, with 12 bases between. The CDR3 here is CASRGGQLYGYTF. The CDR3 nucleotides read TGTGCCAGCAGGGGGGGGCAGCTCTATGGCTACACCTTC.

This clonotype came up a few times. The gene calls are TRBV7-9 and TRBJ2-1, with D possibly matching TRBD2 (6 bases). In germline, CDR1 is SEHNR, CDR2 FQNEAQ (reference sequence). The CDR3 runs to 13 residues. The ends were cut back, 1 base at V and 10 bases at J, with 11 bases in the middle. CDR3 in amino acids: CASSLVGGVEQFF. Here the CDR3 DNA reads TGTGCCAGCAGCTTAGTGGGAGGAGTAGAGCAGTTCTTC.

The chain carries TRBV28 and TRBJ1-2; D may be TRBD1 (6 bases). V lost 4 bases to trimming and J lost 4 bases, with 10 bases between them. Germline V gene lookup returns CDR1 MDHEN and CDR2 SYDVKM. CDR3 length: 13 amino acids. CDR3 in DNA: TGTGCCAGCAGTTACGGCAGGGGCTATGGCTACACCTTC. This sequence encodes CASSYGRGYGYTF.

This clonotype was seen many times. This chain uses TRBV2 with TRBJ1-5; 8 bases match TRBD1. The CDR3 loop spans 14 amino acids. The germline V gene encodes CDR1 SNHLY and CDR2 FYNNEI. Trimming removed 5 bases from V and 5 bases from J; junction bases left unmatched: 5. CDR3 sequence: CASSLGQEHQPQHF. The CDR3 region has the DNA TGTGCCAGCAGTTTGGGACAGGAACATCAGCCCCAGCATTTT.

There are a few counts of this clonotype. The rearrangement links TRBV9 to TRBJ2-4, with 11 bases matching TRBD1. The J segment lost 0 bases and the V segment lost 4 bases, leaving 6 bases of the junction unmatched. This CDR3 has 17 residues. Germline V lookup: CDR1 SGDLS, CDR2 YYNGEE. CDR3 protein: CASSRYGQGAAKNIQYF. The DNA for the CDR3 is TGTGCCAGCAGCAGATACGGACAGGGGGCAGCCAAAAACATTCAGTACTTC. The complete variable domain, with remaining parts taken from reference TRBV9 and TRBJ2-4, reads DSGVTQTPKHLITATGQRVTLRCSPRSGDLSVYWYQQSLDQGLQFLIQYYNGEERAKGNILERFSAQQFPDLHSELNLSSLELGDSALYFCASSRYGQGAAKNIQYFGAGTRLSVL.

This clonotype was recorded a few times. The rearrangement joins TRBV6-2 or TRBV6-3 to TRBJ2-7; 8 bases are a match to TRBD1. This CDR3 comprises 18 residues. Trimming took 6 bases from V and 1 from J; bases not matched to a gene: 17. Germline CDR1 and CDR2: MNHEY and SVGEGT. The CDR3 loop reads CASSANGQGGMSSYEQYF. The CDR3 DNA is TGTGCCAGCAGCGCCAACGGACAGGGTGGTATGAGTTCCTACGAGCAGTACTTC.

The rearrangement joins TRBV7-3 to TRBJ1-1, with TRBD1 as a possible D gene (6 bases). Trimming shortened V by 4 bases and J by 4 bases, and 10 bases separated the two germline ends. CDR1 and CDR2 (germline): SGHTA, FQGTGA. This CDR3 has 13 amino acids. CDR3 sequence reads: CASSSGQITEAFF. The CDR3 bases are TGTGCCAGCAGCTCAGGACAGATCACTGAAGCTTTCTTT.

The rearrangement joins TRBV2 to TRBJ1-6; D unclear. Germline V gives CDR1 SNHLY, CDR2 FYNNEI. V lost 1 base to trimming and J lost 3 bases, with 7 bases between them. The CDR3 is 15 amino acids. CDR3 amino acids: CASSEGGFYNSPLHF. The CDR3 region has the DNA TGTGCCAGCAGTGAAGGGGGATTCTATAATTCACCCCTCCACTTT.

This sequence joins TRBV7-9 and TRBJ1-3; perhaps TRBD1 as D (5 bases). The CDR3 totals 15 residues. Germline loops: CDR1 SEHNR, CDR2 FQNEAQ (reference sequence). V was shortened by 5 bases and J by 6 bases, with 17 bases between the two germline ends. CDR3 loop: CASSPPLGGTNTIYF. CDR3 DNA: TGTGCCAGCAGCCCCCCTTTGGGGGGAACAAACACCATATATTTT.